This T cell receptor (beta chain) was observed in a study of T-cell reconstitution after alpha-beta-depleted transplantation in children. Germline CDR1 and CDR2: MNHEY and SMNVEV (reference sequence). V lost 5 bases to trimming and J lost 0 bases, with 14 bases between them. This CDR3 is built from 15 residues. As it was prepared, the TCRbeta library received unique molecular identifiers. TCRdb processed the PCR reads anew with MiXCR; each CDR3 protein has one entry. The sample yields almost 500,000 distinct CDR3 sequences, under 15% seen once. The input for sequencing was PBMCs from the stem cell graft donor, taken from the stem cell graft. The chain employs TRBV27 and TRBJ2-7, with D unclear. The TCR originated in a human donor who donated a stem cell graft to a child with combined immunodeficiency. The CDR3 coding sequence is TGTGCCAGCAGTCCCCGTCCGGTAGTCTCCTACGAGCAGTACTTC. Translating it yields CASSPRPVVSYEQYF.